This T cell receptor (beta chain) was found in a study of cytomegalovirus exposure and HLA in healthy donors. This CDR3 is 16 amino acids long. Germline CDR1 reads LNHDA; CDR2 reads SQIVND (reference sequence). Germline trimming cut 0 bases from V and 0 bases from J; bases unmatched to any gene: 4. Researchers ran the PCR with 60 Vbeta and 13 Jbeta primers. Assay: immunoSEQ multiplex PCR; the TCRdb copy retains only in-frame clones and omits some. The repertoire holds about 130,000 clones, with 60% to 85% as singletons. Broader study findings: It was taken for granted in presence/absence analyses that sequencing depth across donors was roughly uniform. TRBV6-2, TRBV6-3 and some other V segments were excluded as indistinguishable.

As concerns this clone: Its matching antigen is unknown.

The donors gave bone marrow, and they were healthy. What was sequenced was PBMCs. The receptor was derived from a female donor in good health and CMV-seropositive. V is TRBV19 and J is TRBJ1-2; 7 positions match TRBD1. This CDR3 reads CASSIEGDRPNYGYTF. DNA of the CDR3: TGTGCCAGTAGTATAGAAGGGGACAGACCTAACTATGGCTACACCTTC.